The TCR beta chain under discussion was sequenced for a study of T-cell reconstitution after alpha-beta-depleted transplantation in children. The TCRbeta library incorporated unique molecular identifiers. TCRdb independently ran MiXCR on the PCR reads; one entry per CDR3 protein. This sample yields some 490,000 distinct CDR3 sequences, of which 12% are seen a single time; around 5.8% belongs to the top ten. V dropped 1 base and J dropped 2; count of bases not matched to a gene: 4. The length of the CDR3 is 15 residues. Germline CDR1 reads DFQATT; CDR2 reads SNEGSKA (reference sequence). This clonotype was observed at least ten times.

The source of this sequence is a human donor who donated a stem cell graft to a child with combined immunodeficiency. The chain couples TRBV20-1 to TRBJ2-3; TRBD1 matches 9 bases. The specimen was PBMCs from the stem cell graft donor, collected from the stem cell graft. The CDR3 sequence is CSARGGTGHTDTQYF. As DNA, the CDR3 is TGCAGTGCTAGAGGCGGGACAGGGCACACAGATACGCAGTATTTT.